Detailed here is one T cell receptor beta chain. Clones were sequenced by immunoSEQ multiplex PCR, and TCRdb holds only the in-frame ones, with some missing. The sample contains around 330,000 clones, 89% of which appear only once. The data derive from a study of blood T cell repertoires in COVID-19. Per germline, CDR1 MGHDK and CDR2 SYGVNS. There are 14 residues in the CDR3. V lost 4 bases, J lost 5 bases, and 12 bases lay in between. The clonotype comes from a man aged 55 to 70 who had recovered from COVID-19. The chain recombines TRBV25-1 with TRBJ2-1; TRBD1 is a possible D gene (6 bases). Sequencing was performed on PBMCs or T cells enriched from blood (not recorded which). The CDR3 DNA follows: TGTGCCAGCAGTGTTTGGACAGCCCACAATGAGCAGTTCTTC. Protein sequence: CASSVWTAHNEQFF.